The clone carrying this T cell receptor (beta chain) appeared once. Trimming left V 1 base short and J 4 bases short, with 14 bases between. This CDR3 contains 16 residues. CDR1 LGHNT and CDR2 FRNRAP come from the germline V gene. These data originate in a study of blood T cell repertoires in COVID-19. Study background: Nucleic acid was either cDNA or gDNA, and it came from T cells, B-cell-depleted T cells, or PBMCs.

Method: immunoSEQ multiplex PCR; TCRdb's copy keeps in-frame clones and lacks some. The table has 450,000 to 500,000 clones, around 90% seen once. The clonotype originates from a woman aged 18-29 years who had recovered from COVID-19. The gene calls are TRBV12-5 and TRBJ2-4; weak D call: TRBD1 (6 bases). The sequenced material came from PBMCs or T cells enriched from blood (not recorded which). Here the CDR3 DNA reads TGTGCTAGTGGTTTGGAACGACAGGCGAGAAAAAACATTCAGTACTTC. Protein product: CASGLERQARKNIQYF.